The TCR beta chain described here comes from a study of control samples from healthy donors and cancer patients. CDR3 length equals 13 residues. Germline V gene sequence: CDR1 LNHNV, CDR2 YYDKDF (reference sequence). Trimming removed 4 bases from V and 5 bases from J; junction bases left unmatched: 1. The method was immunoSEQ multiplex PCR; TCRdb's version includes in-frame clones alone and lacks a portion of them. This sample has 150,000 to 200,000 clones, with around 96% found just once. Sequencing input: blood. The TCR was taken from a woman aged 40 to 50 in good health. The rearrangement joins TRBV15 to TRBJ2-5; the match to TRBD1 covers 10 bases. The CDR3 DNA reads as TGTGCCACCAGCATGGACAGGGGGGAGACCCAGTACTTC. Protein: CATSMDRGETQYF.